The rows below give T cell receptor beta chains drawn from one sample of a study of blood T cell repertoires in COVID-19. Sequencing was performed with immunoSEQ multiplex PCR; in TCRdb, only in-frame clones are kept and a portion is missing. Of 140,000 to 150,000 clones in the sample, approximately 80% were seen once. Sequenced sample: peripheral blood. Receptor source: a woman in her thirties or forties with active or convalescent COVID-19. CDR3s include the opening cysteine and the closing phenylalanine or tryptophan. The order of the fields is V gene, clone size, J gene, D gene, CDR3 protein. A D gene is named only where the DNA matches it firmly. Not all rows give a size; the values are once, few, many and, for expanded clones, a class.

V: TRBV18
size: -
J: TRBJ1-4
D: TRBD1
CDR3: CASSPLNRGAANEKLFF

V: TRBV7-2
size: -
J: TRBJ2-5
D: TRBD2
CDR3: CASSSKREWGETQYF

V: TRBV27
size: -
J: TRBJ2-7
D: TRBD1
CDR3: CASRAGTGSYEQYF

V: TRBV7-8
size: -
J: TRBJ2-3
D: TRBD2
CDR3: CASSLALAGATSTDTQYF

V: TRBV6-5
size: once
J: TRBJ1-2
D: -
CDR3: CASREINYGYTF

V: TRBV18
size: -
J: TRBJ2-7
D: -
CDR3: CASSPPPPLGPYEQYF

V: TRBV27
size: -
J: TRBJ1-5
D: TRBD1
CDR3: CASSPWTGRHNQPQHF

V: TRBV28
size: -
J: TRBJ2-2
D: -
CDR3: CASSSPDTGELFF

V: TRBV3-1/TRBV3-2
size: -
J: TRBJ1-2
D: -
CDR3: CASSPTPLGYGYTF

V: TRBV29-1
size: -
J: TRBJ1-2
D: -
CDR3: CSVEAPTGYGYTF

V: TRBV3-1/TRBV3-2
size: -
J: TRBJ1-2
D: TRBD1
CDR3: CASSHLPGTGGPIYGYTF

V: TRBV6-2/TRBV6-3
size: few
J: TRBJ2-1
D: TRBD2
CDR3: CASSYEVGGSYNEQFF

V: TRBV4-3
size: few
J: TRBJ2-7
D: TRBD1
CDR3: CASSQGTGPYEQYF

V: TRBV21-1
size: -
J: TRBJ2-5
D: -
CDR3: CASSKILGAGETQYF

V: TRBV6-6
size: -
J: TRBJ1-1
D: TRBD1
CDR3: CAIRGTGELNTEAFF

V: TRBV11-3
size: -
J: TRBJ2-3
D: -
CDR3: CASSRSGTDTQYF

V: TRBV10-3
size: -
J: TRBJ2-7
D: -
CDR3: CATTVPDRLHEQYF